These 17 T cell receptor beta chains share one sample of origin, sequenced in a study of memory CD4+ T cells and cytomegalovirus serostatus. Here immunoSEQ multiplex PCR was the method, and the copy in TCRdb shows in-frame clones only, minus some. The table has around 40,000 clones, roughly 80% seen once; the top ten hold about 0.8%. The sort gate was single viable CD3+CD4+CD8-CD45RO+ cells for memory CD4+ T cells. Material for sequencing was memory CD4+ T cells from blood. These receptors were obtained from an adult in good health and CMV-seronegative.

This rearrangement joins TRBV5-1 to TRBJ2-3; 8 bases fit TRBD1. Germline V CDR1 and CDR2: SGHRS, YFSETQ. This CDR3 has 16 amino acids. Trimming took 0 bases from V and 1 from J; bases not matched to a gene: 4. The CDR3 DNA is TGCGCCAGCAGCTTGGGACAGGGGATAGGCACAGATACGCAGTATTTT. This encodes CASSLGQGIGTDTQYF.

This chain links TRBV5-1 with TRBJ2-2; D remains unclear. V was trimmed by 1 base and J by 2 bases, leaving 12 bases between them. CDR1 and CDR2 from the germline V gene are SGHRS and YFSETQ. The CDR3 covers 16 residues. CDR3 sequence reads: CASSLPEGQNTGELFF. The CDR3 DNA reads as TGCGCCAGCAGCTTGCCGGAAGGGCAAAACACCGGGGAGCTGTTTTTT.

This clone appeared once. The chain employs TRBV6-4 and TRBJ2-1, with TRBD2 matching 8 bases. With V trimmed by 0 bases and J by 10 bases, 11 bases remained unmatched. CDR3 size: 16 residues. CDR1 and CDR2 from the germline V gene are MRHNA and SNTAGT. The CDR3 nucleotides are TGTGCCAGCAGTGACTCCTCTAGCGGGCGGCGTGCGGAGCAGTTCTTC. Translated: CASSDSSSGRRAEQFF.

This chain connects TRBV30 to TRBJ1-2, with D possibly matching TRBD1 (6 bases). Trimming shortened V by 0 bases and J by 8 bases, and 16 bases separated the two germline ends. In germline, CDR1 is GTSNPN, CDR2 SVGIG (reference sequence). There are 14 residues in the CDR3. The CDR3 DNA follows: TGTGCCTGGAGTGTACGATCAGGGGTTGTCGGCTACACCTTC. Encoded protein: CAWSVRSGVVGYTF. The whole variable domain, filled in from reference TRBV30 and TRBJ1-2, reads SQTIHQWPATLVQPVGSPLSLECTVEGTSNPNLYWYRQAAGRGLQLLFYSVGIGQISSEVPQNLSASRPQDRQFILSSKKLLLSDSGFYLCAWSVRSGVVGYTFGSGTRLTVV.

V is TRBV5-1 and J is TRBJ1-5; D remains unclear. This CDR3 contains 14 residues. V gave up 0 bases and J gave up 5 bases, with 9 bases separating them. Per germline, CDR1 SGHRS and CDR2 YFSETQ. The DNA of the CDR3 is TGCGCCAGCAGCTTGGGGGGTTCGGATCAGCCCCAGCATTTT. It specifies CASSLGGSDQPQHF. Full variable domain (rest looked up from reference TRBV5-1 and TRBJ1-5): KAGVTQTPRYLIKTRGQQVTLSCSPISGHRSVSWYQQTPGQGLQFLFEYFSETQRNKGNFPGRFSGRQFSNSRSEMNVSTLELGDSALYLCASSLGGSDQPQHFGDGTRLSIL.

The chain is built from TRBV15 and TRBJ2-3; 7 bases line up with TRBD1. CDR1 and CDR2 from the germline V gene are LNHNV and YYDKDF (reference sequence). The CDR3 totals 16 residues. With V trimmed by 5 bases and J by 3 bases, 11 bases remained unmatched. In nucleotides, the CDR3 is TGTGCCACCAGCGCCAGGACATTCAGGGGGACAGATACGCAGTATTTT. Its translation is CATSARTFRGTDTQYF.

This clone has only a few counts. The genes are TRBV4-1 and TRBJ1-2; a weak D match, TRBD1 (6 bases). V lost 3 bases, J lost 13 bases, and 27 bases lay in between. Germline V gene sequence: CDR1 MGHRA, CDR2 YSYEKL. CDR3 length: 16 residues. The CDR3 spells CASSHPTLDRSTSCTF. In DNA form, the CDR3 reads TGCGCCAGCAGCCATCCCACCCTTGACAGGTCAACGTCGTGCACCTTC.

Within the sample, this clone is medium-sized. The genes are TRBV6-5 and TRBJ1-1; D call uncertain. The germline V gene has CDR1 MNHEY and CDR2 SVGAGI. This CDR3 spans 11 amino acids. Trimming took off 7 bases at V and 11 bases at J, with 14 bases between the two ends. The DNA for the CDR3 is TGTGCCAGCAACGGTGCCCTGGGGGCTTTCTTT. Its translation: CASNGALGAFF.

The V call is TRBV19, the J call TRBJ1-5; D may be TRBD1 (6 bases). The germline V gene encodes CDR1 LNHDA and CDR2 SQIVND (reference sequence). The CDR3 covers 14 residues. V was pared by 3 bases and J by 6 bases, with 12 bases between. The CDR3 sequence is CASSITGNRQPQHF. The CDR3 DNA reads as TGTGCCAGTAGTATCACAGGGAACCGTCAGCCCCAGCATTTT.

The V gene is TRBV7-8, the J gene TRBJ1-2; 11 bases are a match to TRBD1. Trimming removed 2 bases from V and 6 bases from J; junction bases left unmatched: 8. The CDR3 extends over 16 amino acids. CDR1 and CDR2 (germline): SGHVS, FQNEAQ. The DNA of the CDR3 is TGTGCCAGCAGCTTACGGACAGGGGGCGGGCGGGATGGCTACACCTTC. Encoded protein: CASSLRTGGGRDGYTF. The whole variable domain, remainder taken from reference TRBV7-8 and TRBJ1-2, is GAGVSQSPRYKVAKRGQDVALRCDPISGHVSLFWYQQALGQGPEFLTYFQNEAQLDKSGLPSDRFFAERPEGSVSTLKIQRTQQEDSAVYLCASSLRTGGGRDGYTFGSGTRLTVV.

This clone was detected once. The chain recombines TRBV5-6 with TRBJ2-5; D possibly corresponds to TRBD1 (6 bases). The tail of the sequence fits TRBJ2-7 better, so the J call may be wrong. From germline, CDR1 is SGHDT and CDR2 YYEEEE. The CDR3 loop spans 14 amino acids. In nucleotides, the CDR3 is TGTGCCAGCAGCTCCGGGGACACGATCTACGAGCAGTACTTC. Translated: CASSSGDTIYEQYF.

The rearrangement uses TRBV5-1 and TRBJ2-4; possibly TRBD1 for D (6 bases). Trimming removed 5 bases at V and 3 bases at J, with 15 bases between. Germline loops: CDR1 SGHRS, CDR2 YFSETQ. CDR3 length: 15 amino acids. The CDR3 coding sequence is TGCGCCAGCAGTGCAGGGGACCCAAGCAAAAACATTCAGTACTTC. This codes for CASSAGDPSKNIQYF. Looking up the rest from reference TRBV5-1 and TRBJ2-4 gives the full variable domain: KAGVTQTPRYLIKTRGQQVTLSCSPISGHRSVSWYQQTPGQGLQFLFEYFSETQRNKGNFPGRFSGRQFSNSRSEMNVSTLELGDSALYLCASSAGDPSKNIQYFGAGTRLSVL.

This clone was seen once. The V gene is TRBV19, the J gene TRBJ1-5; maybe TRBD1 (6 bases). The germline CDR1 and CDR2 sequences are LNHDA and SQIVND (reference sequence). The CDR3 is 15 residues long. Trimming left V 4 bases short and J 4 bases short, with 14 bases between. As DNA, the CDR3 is TGTGCCAGTAGTAGAGAACAGGGAGGGAATCAGCCCCAGCATTTT. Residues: CASSREQGGNQPQHF.

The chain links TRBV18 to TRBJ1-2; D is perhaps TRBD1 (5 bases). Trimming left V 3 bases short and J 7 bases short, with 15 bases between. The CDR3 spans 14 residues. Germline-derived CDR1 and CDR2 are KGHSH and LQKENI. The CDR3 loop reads CASSPASGRTGYTF. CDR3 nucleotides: TGTGCCAGCTCACCCGCTTCGGGGCGGACTGGCTACACCTTC.

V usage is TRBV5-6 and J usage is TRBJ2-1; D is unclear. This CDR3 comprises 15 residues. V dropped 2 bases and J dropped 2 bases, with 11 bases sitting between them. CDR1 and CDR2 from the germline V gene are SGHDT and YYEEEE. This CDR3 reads CASSLGRITYNEQFF. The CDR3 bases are TGTGCCAGCAGCTTAGGGCGGATCACCTACAATGAGCAGTTCTTC. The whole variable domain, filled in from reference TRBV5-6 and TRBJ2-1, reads DAGVTQSPTHLIKTRGQQVTLRCSPKSGHDTVSWYQQALGQGPQFIFQYYEEEERQRGNFPDRFSGHQFPNYSSELNVNALLLGDSALYLCASSLGRITYNEQFFGPGTRLTVL.

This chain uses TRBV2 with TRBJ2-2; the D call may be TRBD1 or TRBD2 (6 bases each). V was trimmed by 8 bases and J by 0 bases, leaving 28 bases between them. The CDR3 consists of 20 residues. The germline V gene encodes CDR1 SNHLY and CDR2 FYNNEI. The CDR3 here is CASAGGKGTSTSANTGELFF. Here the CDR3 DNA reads TGTGCCAGCGCCGGGGGTAAAGGGACATCTACTTCGGCGAACACCGGGGAGCTGTTTTTT.

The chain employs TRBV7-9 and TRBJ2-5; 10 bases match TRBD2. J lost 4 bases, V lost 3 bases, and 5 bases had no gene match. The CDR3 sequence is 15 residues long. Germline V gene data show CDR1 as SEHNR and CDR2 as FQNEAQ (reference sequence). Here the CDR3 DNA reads TGTGCCAGCAGCTTTAGCGGGGGGCATGCAGAGACCCAGTACTTC. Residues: CASSFSGGHAETQYF.